What follows is one T cell receptor (beta chain) and its context. Its specificity is not known. The data were taken from a study of response to subunit inactivated influenza vaccine. Study-level results: There was a suggestion from the authors that each seasonal influenza vaccination recruits few new T cells.

TCRdb fed the RT-PCR reads into MiXCR, producing one record per CDR3 protein. The sample shows about 530,000 distinct CDR3 sequences, 10% to 15% of them seen only once. Trimming took 6 bases from V and 7 from J; bases not matched to a gene: 13. Looked up from germline, CDR1 is SGHAT and CDR2 is FQDESV (reference sequence). The CDR3 is 16 residues long. The gene calls are TRBV11-1 and TRBJ2-1; 9 nucleotides align to TRBD1. The specimen comprised PBMCs from blood, sampled roughly 46 days after vaccination. This receptor was obtained from a man in his fifties who received an inactivated influenza vaccine. As DNA, the CDR3 is TGTGCCAGCAGGAAAACTACAGGGGGCCCTAGGAATGAGCAGTTCTTC. This codes for CASRKTTGGPRNEQFF.